Listed here are 13 T cell receptor beta chains from one sample, sequenced in a study of PD-1 blockade in classical Hodgkin lymphoma. All patients relapsed after autologous stem cell transplantation, and brentuximab vedotin exposure varied. Method: immunoSEQ multiplex PCR; TCRdb's copy keeps in-frame clones and lacks some. Of about 54,000 clones in the sample, roughly 90% were seen once. Material: peripheral blood mononuclear cells (PBMCs), obtained before the second cycle of nivolumab. Receptor source: a human donor with classical Hodgkin lymphoma.

The chain links TRBV7-2 to TRBJ2-7; maybe TRBD1 (5 bases). Trimming pared 5 bases from V and 2 bases from J, leaving 13 bases between. Germline CDR1 reads SGHTA; CDR2 reads FQGNSA. The CDR3 spans 14 residues. CDR3 loop: CASSAFTGTYEQYF. CDR3 nucleotide sequence: TGTGCCAGCAGCGCATTTACAGGTACCTACGAGCAGTACTTC.

The J gene is TRBJ2-1, the V gene TRBV27; the D is unclear. V lost 2 bases and J 8 bases, leaving 13 bases between the germline ends. Germline loops: CDR1 MNHEY, CDR2 SMNVEV (reference sequence). The CDR3 has 14 residues. The chain's CDR3 is CASSLTSRPDEQFF. DNA of the CDR3: TGTGCCAGCAGTTTAACCTCTAGGCCCGATGAGCAGTTCTTC.

The chain couples TRBV6-6 to TRBJ2-5; TRBD2 matches 9 bases. Trimming at V came to 5 bases and at J to 1 base, leaving 2 bases not matched to a gene. The CDR3 sequence is 14 residues long. Germline assignment: CDR1 MNHNY and CDR2 SVGAGI (reference sequence). The CDR3 here is CASSGGLAQETQYF. Written as DNA, the CDR3 is TGTGCCAGCAGTGGGGGACTAGCCCAAGAGACCCAGTACTTC.

Notes on this clone: A read error may produce the germline difference seen at one junction end. The chain combines TRBV11-2 with TRBJ2-1; TRBD1 matches at 7 bases. The germline gives CDR1 SGHAT, CDR2 FQNNGV. The CDR3 consists of 17 residues. The CDR3: CASRTRQGQDSYDEQFF. As DNA, the CDR3 is TGTGCCAGCCGCACGAGACAGGGCCAGGATTCCTACGATGAGCAGTTCTTC.

The chain is built from TRBV27 and TRBJ1-5, with a possible D match to TRBD1 (5 bases). Germline CDR1 is MNHEY and CDR2 is SMNVEV (reference sequence). Trimming left V 2 bases short and J 1 base short, with 12 bases between. This CDR3 has 16 amino acids. CDR3 bases: TGTGCCAGCAGTTTAATAGGGGAATGGAGCAATCAGCCCCAGCATTTT. Encoded protein: CASSLIGEWSNQPQHF.

The chain links TRBV19 to TRBJ1-2, with a weak D call TRBD1 (5 bases). Trimming removed 6 bases from V and 10 bases from J, with 18 bases in between. Germline CDR1 and CDR2: LNHDA and SQIVND (reference sequence). CDR3 length equals 13 residues. CDR3 nucleotides: TGTGCCAGTAGAGTTGGGTTCCAGGGTGACTACACCTTC. This codes for CASRVGFQGDYTF.

The chain employs TRBV2 and TRBJ2-3; 10 nucleotides align to TRBD2. After removal of 2 bases from V and 3 bases from J, the junction contained 5 bases not matched to a gene. The CDR3 has 16 amino acids. Per the germline V gene, CDR1 is SNHLY and CDR2 is FYNNEI. As DNA, the CDR3 is TGTGCCAGCAGTGAACCCCTAGCGGGGGTAACAGATACGCAGTATTTT. It codes for CASSEPLAGVTDTQYF.

The gene calls are TRBV19 and TRBJ2-3, with D perhaps TRBD1 (5 bases). This CDR3 comprises 15 residues. The germline gives CDR1 LNHDA, CDR2 SQIVND (reference sequence). Deletions cut 7 bases from V and 0 bases from J, with 14 bases between. Written as DNA, the CDR3 is TGTGCCAGTACCTCTGGACACCCGAGCACAGATACGCAGTATTTT. It is translated as CASTSGHPSTDTQYF.

This clone came up a few times. J is TRBJ2-7 and V is TRBV5-6, with 8 bases matching TRBD2. This CDR3 has 15 amino acids. Germline CDR1 reads SGHDT; CDR2 reads YYEEEE. V was clipped by 2 bases and J by 1 base; unmatched bases: 5. The CDR3 here is CASSLLAVNSYEQYF. DNA for the CDR3: TGTGCCAGCAGCTTACTAGCGGTAAATTCCTACGAGCAGTACTTC.

This rearrangement joins TRBV5-5 to TRBJ2-2, with 9 bases fitting TRBD1. Germline assignment: CDR1 SGHKS and CDR2 YYEKEE (reference sequence). After removal of 7 bases from V and 5 bases from J, the junction contained 12 bases not matched to a gene. The CDR3 is 16 residues long. The CDR3 nucleotides are TGTGCCAGCGAGTACGGGACAGGGTACATTACCGGGGAGCTGTTTTTT. Translation gives CASEYGTGYITGELFF.

This sequence joins TRBV19 and TRBJ2-2, with 7 bases identical to TRBD2. This CDR3 region has 16 residues. J gave up 6 bases and V 2 bases, and 9 bases lay outside the gene matches. Germline V gene data show CDR1 as LNHDA and CDR2 as SQIVND (reference sequence). CDR3 DNA: TGTGCCAGTAGTATACATCCGGGAGGAGTTGCCGGGGAGCTGTTTTTT. Protein: CASSIHPGGVAGELFF.

This clone was counted once. This chain uses TRBV28 with TRBJ2-3; 8 bases are a match to TRBD2. The trim removed 5 bases at V and 4 bases at J, leaving 11 bases unmatched. The CDR3 is 16 amino acids. Germline-derived CDR1 and CDR2 are MDHEN and SYDVKM. CDR3 nucleotides: TGTGCCAGCAGTCCAACAGTGGCGGGGGGTTCAGATACGCAGTATTTT. Translation: CASSPTVAGGSDTQYF.

This sequence joins TRBV7-8 and TRBJ1-5; D is possibly TRBD1 (5 bases). CDR1 and CDR2 from the germline V gene are SGHVS and FQNEAQ. The CDR3 totals 15 residues. Trimming removed 1 base from V and 9 bases from J, with 16 bases in between. The CDR3 DNA reads TGTGCCAGCAGCTTAGGAGGGGAGCGAGGGCGGCCCCAGCATTTT. It yields the protein CASSLGGERGRPQHF.